These 23 T cell receptor beta chains originate from one sample sequenced in a study of beta chain features in type 1 diabetes. Every bit of the isolated RNA underwent reverse transcription, so sequencing read expressed TCRB transcripts. Clones were sequenced by immunoSEQ multiplex PCR, and TCRdb holds only the in-frame ones, with some missing. The sample includes roughly 380,000 clones, about 18% seen only once; the top ten take 0.044%. The sequenced sample consisted of naive CD4+ T cells from blood. The origin of the receptors is a woman aged 18-29 years in good health.

J is TRBJ2-3 and V is TRBV7-9, with D tentatively TRBD1 (5 bases). Deletions cut 2 bases from V and 5 bases from J, with 14 bases between. Germline CDR1 and CDR2: SEHNR and FQNEAQ (reference sequence). The CDR3 extends over 15 amino acids. The CDR3 is CASSLRGRIQDTQYF. The CDR3 nucleotides read TGTGCCAGCAGCTTAAGGGGTCGGATACAAGATACGCAGTATTTT. Full variable domain (remainder filled in from reference TRBV7-9 and TRBJ2-3): DTGVSQNPRHKITKRGQNVTFRCDPISEHNRLYWYRQTLGQGPEFLTYFQNEAQLEKSRLLSDRFSAERPKGSFSTLEIQRTEQGDSAMYLCASSLRGRIQDTQYFGPGTRLTVL.

This clone was counted only a few times. CDR3 sequence: CSAGGQLYGYTF. The DNA of the CDR3 is TGCAGCGCCGGGGGTCAACTGTATGGCTACACCTTC. The chain has TRBV29-1 and TRBJ1-2; TRBD1 is a possible D gene (5 bases). V was pared by 7 bases and J by 5 bases, with 14 bases between. This CDR3 spans 12 amino acids. Germline loops: CDR1 SQVTM, CDR2 ANQGSEA.

The chain recombines TRBV2 with TRBJ1-2, with TRBD1 identical over 7 bases. Germline CDR1 SNHLY, CDR2 FYNNEI. The J segment lost 7 bases and the V segment lost 7 bases, leaving 9 bases of the junction unmatched. This CDR3 has 13 residues. This chain's CDR3 is CASKATGVGGYTF. The CDR3 coding sequence is TGTGCCAGCAAAGCTACAGGGGTCGGTGGCTACACCTTC. Full variable domain (rest looked up from reference TRBV2 and TRBJ1-2): EPEVTQTPSHQVTQMGQEVILRCVPISNHLYFYWYRQILGQKVEFLVSFYNNEISEKSEIFDDQFSVERPDGSNFTLKIRSTKLEDSAMYFCASKATGVGGYTFGSGTRLTVV.

This chain connects TRBV30 to TRBJ2-7; perhaps TRBD1 as D (5 bases). The CDR3 covers 12 residues. V was pared by 2 bases and J by 6 bases, with 11 bases between. Per germline, CDR1 GTSNPN and CDR2 SVGIG (reference sequence). The CDR3 DNA follows: TGTGCCTGGAGTAGGGGTCTTTCCGAGCAGTACTTC. This gives the protein CAWSRGLSEQYF.

The chain is built from TRBV7-2 and TRBJ2-7; 8 bases fit TRBD1. This CDR3 has 16 residues. The junction had 8 bases not matched to a gene; V was cut back by 2 bases and J by 2 bases. Germline V gives CDR1 SGHTA, CDR2 FQGNSA. The CDR3 loop reads CASSLTSGTGPYEQYF. CDR3 nucleotide sequence: TGTGCCAGCAGCTTAACTTCTGGGACAGGCCCCTACGAGCAGTACTTC.

The table lists this clone with a few counts. The V call is TRBV7-9, the J call TRBJ1-5; no reliable D call. CDR1 SEHNR and CDR2 FQNEAQ come from the germline V gene (reference sequence). The CDR3 consists of 14 residues. V was pared by 3 bases and J by 3 bases, with 9 bases between. Here the CDR3 reads CASSFADSNQPQHF. Here the CDR3 DNA reads TGTGCCAGCAGCTTTGCAGACTCCAATCAGCCCCAGCATTTT.

The rearrangement links TRBV29-1 to TRBJ2-3; TRBD2 agrees at 13 bases. CDR1 and CDR2 from the germline V gene are SQVTM and ANQGSEA. The CDR3 length is 15 residues. Trimming removed 5 bases from V and 1 base from J; junction bases left unmatched: 3. The CDR3 reads CSVSGLAGRTDTQYF. For the CDR3, the DNA is TGCAGCGTTTCGGGACTAGCGGGGCGCACAGATACGCAGTATTTT.

In its sample, this clone was seen a few times. The rearrangement joins TRBV9 to TRBJ2-1, with a weak D call TRBD1 (5 bases). From germline, CDR1 is SGDLS and CDR2 YYNGEE. CDR3 length equals 15 residues. V lost 0 bases and J lost 9, with 16 bases in between. CDR3 loop: CASSVGPTRASEQFF. Here the CDR3 DNA reads TGTGCCAGCAGCGTAGGACCTACCAGGGCGAGTGAGCAGTTCTTC.

The chain carries TRBV2 and TRBJ1-1; 7 nucleotides align to TRBD1. The CDR3 totals 14 residues. V was clipped by 5 bases and J by 5 bases; unmatched bases: 8. The germline CDR1 and CDR2 sequences are SNHLY and FYNNEI. Here the CDR3 DNA reads TGTGCCAGCAGTCAAAGACAGGGACTGACTGAAGCTTTCTTT. Its translation: CASSQRQGLTEAFF.

The genes are TRBV4-3 and TRBJ1-5; tentatively, D is TRBD1 (6 bases). CDR1 and CDR2 from the germline V gene are LGHNA and YSLEER. V gave up 0 bases and J gave up 3 bases, with 12 bases separating them. The CDR3 has 16 amino acids. This chain's CDR3 is CASSQDTGQINQPQHF. Here the CDR3 DNA reads TGCGCCAGCAGCCAAGATACAGGACAGATCAATCAGCCCCAGCATTTT.

The chain carries TRBV25-1 and TRBJ2-7, with 11 bases lining up with TRBD2. The CDR3 runs 14 residues. Per the germline V gene, CDR1 is MGHDK and CDR2 is SYGVNS. With V trimmed by 7 bases and J by 4 bases, 6 bases remained unmatched. The CDR3 DNA sequence: TGTGCCAGCACCCCTACTAGCGGGGGTTACGAGCAGTACTTC. Translating gives CASTPTSGGYEQYF.

In this sample, this clone turned up a few times. The chain is built from TRBV29-1 and TRBJ2-7; 8 bases match TRBD1. Germline CDR1 and CDR2: SQVTM and ANQGSEA. V shed 6 bases, J shed 3 bases, and the junction held 7 bases outside the gene matches. CDR3 size: 13 residues. CDR3 sequence (DNA): TGCAGCGTACCTGGGACAGGCAACTACGAGCAGTACTTC. Encoded protein: CSVPGTGNYEQYF.

The chain carries TRBV2 and TRBJ1-1; weak D call: TRBD1 (6 bases). CDR3 size: 13 residues. Germline V gene lookup returns CDR1 SNHLY and CDR2 FYNNEI. V dropped 7 bases and J dropped 5 bases, with 14 bases sitting between them. The chain's CDR3 is CASKSRRGTEAFF. The CDR3 DNA is TGTGCCAGCAAGAGTAGAAGGGGGACTGAAGCTTTCTTT. Looking up the rest from reference TRBV2 and TRBJ1-1 gives the full variable domain: EPEVTQTPSHQVTQMGQEVILRCVPISNHLYFYWYRQILGQKVEFLVSFYNNEISEKSEIFDDQFSVERPDGSNFTLKIRSTKLEDSAMYFCASKSRRGTEAFFGQGTRLTVV.

This clone came up a few times. The chain couples TRBV30 to TRBJ2-7; TRBD2 matches at 8 bases. This CDR3 has 13 residues. Germline V gene data show CDR1 as GTSNPN and CDR2 as SVGIG (reference sequence). With V trimmed by 8 bases and J by 3 bases, 9 bases remained unmatched. CDR3 sequence (DNA): TGTGCCGGTTTCCGGGAGGGGTACTACGAGCAGTACTTC. It codes for CAGFREGYYEQYF.

This chain links TRBV4-3 with TRBJ2-3; 14 bases agree with TRBD2. Trimming at V came to 1 base and at J to 9 bases, leaving 6 bases not matched to a gene. Per the germline V gene, CDR1 is LGHNA and CDR2 is YSLEER. The CDR3 covers 16 residues. The DNA of the CDR3 is TGCGCCAGCAGCCAAGGGACTAGCGGGGGGAGGGAGACGCAGTATTTT. Translating gives CASSQGTSGGRETQYF.

This clone appeared a few times. The chain carries TRBV27 and TRBJ2-7; 7 bases are a match to TRBD1. CDR1 and CDR2 (germline): MNHEY, SMNVEV (reference sequence). J lost 3 bases, V lost 3 bases, and 2 bases had no gene match. The CDR3 is 13 amino acids. CDR3 nucleotide sequence: TGTGCCAGCAGTTTCCGGGACAGCTACGAGCAGTACTTC. Its protein is CASSFRDSYEQYF.

This clone has a handful of counts. V is TRBV9 and J is TRBJ2-2, with D unresolved. V was cut by 0 bases and J by 5 bases, with 11 bases left in between. This CDR3 contains 15 residues. Germline V lookup: CDR1 SGDLS, CDR2 YYNGEE. CDR3 nucleotide sequence: TGTGCCAGCAGCGTAGCGCCACAGTTGACCGGGGAGCTGTTTTTT. Translated: CASSVAPQLTGELFF.

The V gene is TRBV4-2, the J gene TRBJ1-5; 7 bases agree with TRBD1. Per germline, CDR1 LGHNA and CDR2 YNFKEQ. The CDR3 consists of 17 residues. V lost 0 bases, J lost 3 bases, and 8 bases stayed unmatched. CDR3 protein: CASSQDLAGQYNQPQHF. In DNA, the CDR3 is TGTGCCAGCAGCCAAGATCTGGCGGGACAGTACAATCAGCCCCAGCATTTT.

This clone was observed a few times. V and J are TRBV5-1 and TRBJ2-5, with a possible D match to TRBD2 (5 bases). CDR3 size: 15 residues. Trimming removed 5 bases from V and 1 base from J, with 15 bases in between. Germline V gene sequence: CDR1 SGHRS, CDR2 YFSETQ. The CDR3 DNA reads TGCGCCAGCAGATTTCGTTCGGGGTTCCAAGAGACCCAGTACTTC. Protein: CASRFRSGFQETQYF.

This clone was counted between two and nine times. The gene calls are TRBV5-1 and TRBJ2-3; tentatively, D is TRBD2 (6 bases). V lost 4 bases and J 1 base, leaving 10 bases between the germline ends. Looked up from germline, CDR1 is SGHRS and CDR2 is YFSETQ. The CDR3 runs 14 residues. CDR3 protein: CASSPERGTDTQYF. The CDR3 DNA reads TGCGCCAGCAGCCCGGAGCGGGGCACAGATACGCAGTATTTT.

V is TRBV11-2 and J is TRBJ2-5, with a tentative D call TRBD2 (7 bases). This CDR3 has 15 amino acids. From germline, CDR1 is SGHAT and CDR2 FQNNGV. Trimming stripped 5 bases from V and 3 bases from J, with 16 bases between. This chain's CDR3 is CASSPGGGRKETQYF. CDR3 in DNA: TGTGCCAGCAGCCCAGGCGGGGGCCGGAAAGAGACCCAGTACTTC.

The rearrangement links TRBV2 to TRBJ2-5; maybe TRBD1 (6 bases). CDR1 is SNHLY and CDR2 is FYNNEI in the germline V gene. Trimming cost V 1 base and J 2 bases, with 11 bases left between them. CDR3 length: 15 residues. The CDR3 DNA sequence: TGTGCCAGCAGTGAAGGATGGGGGCGGCAAGAGACCCAGTACTTC. This translates into CASSEGWGRQETQYF.

A few counts support this clone. This CDR3 is CASSEAPQETQYF. DNA of the CDR3: TGTGCCAGCAGCGAAGCGCCCCAAGAGACCCAGTACTTC. J is TRBJ2-5 and V is TRBV9; D not resolved. CDR1 is SGDLS, CDR2 YYNGEE, per germline. V was shortened by 3 bases and J by 1 base, with 7 bases between the two germline ends. This CDR3 is built from 13 residues.